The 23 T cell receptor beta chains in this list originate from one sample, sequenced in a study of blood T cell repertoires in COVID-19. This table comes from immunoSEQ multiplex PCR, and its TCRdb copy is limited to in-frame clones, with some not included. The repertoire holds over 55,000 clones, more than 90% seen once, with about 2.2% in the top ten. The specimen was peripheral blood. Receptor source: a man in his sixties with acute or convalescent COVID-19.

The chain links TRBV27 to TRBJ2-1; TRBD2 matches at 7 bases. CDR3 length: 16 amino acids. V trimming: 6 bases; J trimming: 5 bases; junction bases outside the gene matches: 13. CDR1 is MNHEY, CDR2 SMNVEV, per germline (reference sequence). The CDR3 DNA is TGTGCCAGCAGGGGGTGGGGGGGACGTTCCGACAATGAGCAGTTCTTC. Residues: CASRGWGGRSDNEQFF.

The chain's CDR3 is CASSLARDRVANTEAFF. Written as DNA, the CDR3 is TGCGCCAGCAGCTTGGCTAGGGACAGGGTTGCGAACACTGAAGCTTTCTTT. The V gene is TRBV5-1, the J gene TRBJ1-1, with 9 positions matching TRBD1. The junction had 7 bases not matched to a gene; V was cut back by 0 bases and J by 1 base. Germline V gives CDR1 SGHRS, CDR2 YFSETQ. The CDR3 runs 17 residues.

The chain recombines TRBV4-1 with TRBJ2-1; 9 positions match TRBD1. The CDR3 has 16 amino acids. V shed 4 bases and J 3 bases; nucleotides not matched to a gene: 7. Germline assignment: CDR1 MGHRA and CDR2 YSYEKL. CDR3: CASSLPATGGYNEQFF. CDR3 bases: TGCGCCAGCAGCCTACCGGCGACAGGGGGCTACAATGAGCAGTTCTTC.

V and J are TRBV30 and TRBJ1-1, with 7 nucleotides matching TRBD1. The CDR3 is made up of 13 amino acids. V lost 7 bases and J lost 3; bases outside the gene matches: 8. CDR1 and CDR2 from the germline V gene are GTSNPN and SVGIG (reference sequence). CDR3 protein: CASPGTADTEAFF. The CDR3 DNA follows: TGTGCCTCCCCGGGGACAGCGGACACTGAAGCTTTCTTT.

The CDR3 DNA reads TGTGCCAGCAGTCAGGGACAGTACTATGGCTACACCTTC. Translated, it gives CASSQGQYYGYTF. This chain uses TRBV6-6 with TRBJ1-2, with 7 bases aligning to TRBD1. Unmatched junction bases numbered 3, after V lost 5 bases and J lost 3 bases. Looked up from germline, CDR1 is MNHNY and CDR2 is SVGAGI (reference sequence). The CDR3 covers 13 residues.

CDR3 region: CSVEGMASGLSYNEQFF. The CDR3 DNA is TGCAGCGTTGAAGGAATGGCTAGCGGCCTCTCCTACAATGAGCAGTTCTTC. V gene TRBV29-1 combines with J gene TRBJ2-1; 7 nucleotides line up with TRBD2. The germline V gene has CDR1 SQVTM and CDR2 ANQGSEA. The CDR3 contains 17 residues. The junction had 9 bases not matched to a gene; V was cut back by 1 base and J by 0 bases.

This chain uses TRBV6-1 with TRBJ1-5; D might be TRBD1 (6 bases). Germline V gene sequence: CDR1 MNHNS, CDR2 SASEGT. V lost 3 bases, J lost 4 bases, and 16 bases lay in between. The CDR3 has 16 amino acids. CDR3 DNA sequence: TGTGCCAGCAGTGAGACCCGGGGGGCCCTAAATCAGCCCCAGCATTTT. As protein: CASSETRGALNQPQHF.

Written as DNA, the CDR3 is TGTGCCAGCAGCGTCGTTACCGGGGACGAGCAGTACTTC. This codes for CASSVVTGDEQYF. V is TRBV7-2 and J is TRBJ2-7, with D perhaps TRBD2 (5 bases). Trimming removed 5 bases from V and 5 bases from J, with 13 bases in between. The CDR3 length is 13 residues. Germline V gene data show CDR1 as SGHTA and CDR2 as FQGNSA.

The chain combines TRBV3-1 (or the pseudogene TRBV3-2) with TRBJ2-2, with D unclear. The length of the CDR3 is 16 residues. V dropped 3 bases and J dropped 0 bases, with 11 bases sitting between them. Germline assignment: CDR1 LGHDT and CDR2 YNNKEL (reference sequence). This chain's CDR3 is CASSQKSLTNTGELFF. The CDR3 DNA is TGTGCCAGCAGCCAGAAGAGTCTAACGAACACCGGGGAGCTGTTTTTT.

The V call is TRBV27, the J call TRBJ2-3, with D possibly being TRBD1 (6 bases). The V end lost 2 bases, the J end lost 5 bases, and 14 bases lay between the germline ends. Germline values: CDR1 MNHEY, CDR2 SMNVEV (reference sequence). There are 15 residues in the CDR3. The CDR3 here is CASSLKGRGGDTQYF. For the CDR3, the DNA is TGTGCCAGCAGTTTAAAGGGTCGAGGGGGAGATACGCAGTATTTT.

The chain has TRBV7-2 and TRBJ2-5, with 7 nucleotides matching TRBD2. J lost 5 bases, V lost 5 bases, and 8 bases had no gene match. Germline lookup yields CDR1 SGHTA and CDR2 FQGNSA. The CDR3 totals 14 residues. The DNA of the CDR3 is TGTGCCAGCAGCCAACGAAGGGGAGGGGAGACCCAGTACTTC. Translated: CASSQRRGGETQYF. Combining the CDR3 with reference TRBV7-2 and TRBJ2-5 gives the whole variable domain GAGVSQSPSNKVTEKGKDVELRCDPISGHTALYWYRQSLGQGLEFLIYFQGNSAPDKSGLPSDRFSAERTGGSVSTLTIQRTQQEDSAVYLCASSQRRGGETQYFGPGTRLLVL.

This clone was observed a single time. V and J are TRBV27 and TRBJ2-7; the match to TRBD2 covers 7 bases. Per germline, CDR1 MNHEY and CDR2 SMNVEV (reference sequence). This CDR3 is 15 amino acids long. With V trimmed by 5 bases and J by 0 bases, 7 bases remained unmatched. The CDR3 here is CASSGGGSPSYEQYF. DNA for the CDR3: TGTGCCAGCAGTGGGGGAGGGAGCCCCTCCTACGAGCAGTACTTC.

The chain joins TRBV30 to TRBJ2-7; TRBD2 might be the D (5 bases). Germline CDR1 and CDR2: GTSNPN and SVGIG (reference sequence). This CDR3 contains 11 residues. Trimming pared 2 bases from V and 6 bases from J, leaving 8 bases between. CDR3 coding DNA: TGTGCCTGGAGTTCAGGAGGCGAGCAGTACTTC. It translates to CAWSSGGEQYF.

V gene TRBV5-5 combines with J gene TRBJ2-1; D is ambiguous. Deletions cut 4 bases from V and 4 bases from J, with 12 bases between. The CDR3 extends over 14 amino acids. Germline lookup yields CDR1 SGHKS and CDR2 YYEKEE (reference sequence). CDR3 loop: CASSPRGPYNEQFF. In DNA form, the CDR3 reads TGTGCCAGCAGCCCACGAGGCCCTTACAATGAGCAGTTCTTC.

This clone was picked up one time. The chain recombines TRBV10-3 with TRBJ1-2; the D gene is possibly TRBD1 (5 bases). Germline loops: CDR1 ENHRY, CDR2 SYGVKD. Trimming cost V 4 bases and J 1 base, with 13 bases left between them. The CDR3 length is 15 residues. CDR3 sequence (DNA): TGTGCCATCAGTGCTGGGCAGGGCCATAACTATGGCTACACCTTC. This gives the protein CAISAGQGHNYGYTF.

The CDR3 sequence is CASSLPGTSRPTDTQYF. CDR3 sequence (DNA): TGTGCCAGCAGCCTTCCTGGGACTAGCAGACCCACAGATACGCAGTATTTT. The rearrangement uses TRBV21-1 and TRBJ2-3; TRBD2 reflects the table's D call only, with no check against the DNA. TRBV21-1 is reported as a pseudogene. The CDR3 consists of 17 residues.

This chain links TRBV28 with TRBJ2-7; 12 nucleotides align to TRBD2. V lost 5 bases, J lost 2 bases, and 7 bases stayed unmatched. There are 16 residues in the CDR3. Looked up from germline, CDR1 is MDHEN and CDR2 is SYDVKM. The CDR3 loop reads CASSGTSGFKAYEQYF. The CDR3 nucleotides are TGTGCCAGCAGTGGGACTAGCGGGTTTAAAGCCTACGAGCAGTACTTC.

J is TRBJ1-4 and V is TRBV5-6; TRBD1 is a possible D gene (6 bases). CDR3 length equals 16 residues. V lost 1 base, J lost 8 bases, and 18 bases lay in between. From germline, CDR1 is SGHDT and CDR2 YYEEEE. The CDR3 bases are TGTGCCAGCAGCTTGACTTCGGGGGGCGCGGGAGAAAAACTGTTTTTT. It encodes CASSLTSGGAGEKLFF. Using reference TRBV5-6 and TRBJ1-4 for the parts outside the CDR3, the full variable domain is DAGVTQSPTHLIKTRGQQVTLRCSPKSGHDTVSWYQQALGQGPQFIFQYYEEEERQRGNFPDRFSGHQFPNYSSELNVNALLLGDSALYLCASSLTSGGAGEKLFFGSGTQLSVL.

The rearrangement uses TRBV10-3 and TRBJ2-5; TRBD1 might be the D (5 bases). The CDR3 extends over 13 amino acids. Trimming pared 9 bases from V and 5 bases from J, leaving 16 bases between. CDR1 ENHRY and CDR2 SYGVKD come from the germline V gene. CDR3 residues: CAIKTDVVETQYF. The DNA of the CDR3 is TGTGCCATTAAGACAGATGTCGTCGAGACCCAGTACTTC.

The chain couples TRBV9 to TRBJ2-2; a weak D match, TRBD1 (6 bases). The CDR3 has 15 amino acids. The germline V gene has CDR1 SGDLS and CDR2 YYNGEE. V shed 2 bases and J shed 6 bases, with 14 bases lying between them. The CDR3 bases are TGTGCCAGCAGCGTTAATGGGGGCAGTCCCGGGGAGCTGTTTTTT. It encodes CASSVNGGSPGELFF.

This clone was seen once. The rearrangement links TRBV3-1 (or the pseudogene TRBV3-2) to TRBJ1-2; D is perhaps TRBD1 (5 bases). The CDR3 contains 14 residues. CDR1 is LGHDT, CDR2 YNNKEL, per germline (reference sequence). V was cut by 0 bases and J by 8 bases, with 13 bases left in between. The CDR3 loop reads CASSQESGRLGYTF. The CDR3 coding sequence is TGTGCCAGCAGCCAAGAATCAGGGCGCTTAGGCTACACCTTC.

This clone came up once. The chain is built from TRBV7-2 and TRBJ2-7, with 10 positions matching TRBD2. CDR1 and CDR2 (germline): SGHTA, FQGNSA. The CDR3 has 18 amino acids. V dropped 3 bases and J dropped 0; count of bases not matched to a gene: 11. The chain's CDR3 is CASSFSRTSGTSSYEQYF. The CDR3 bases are TGTGCCAGCAGCTTCAGTAGAACTAGCGGGACTAGCTCCTACGAGCAGTACTTC.

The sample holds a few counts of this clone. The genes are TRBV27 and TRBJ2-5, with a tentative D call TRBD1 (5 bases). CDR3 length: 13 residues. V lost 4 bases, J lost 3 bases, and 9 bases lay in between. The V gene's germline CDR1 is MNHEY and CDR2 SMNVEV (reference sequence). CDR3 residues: CASSWNRKETQYF. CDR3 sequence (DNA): TGTGCCAGCAGTTGGAACAGGAAAGAGACCCAGTACTTC.